These 14 T cell receptor beta chains originate from one sample sequenced in a study of T cell clones after liver transplantation. Generated by immunoSEQ multiplex PCR, the TCRdb table keeps only in-frame clones and is missing some. The profile shows tens of thousands of clones, roughly 90% of them singletons. The specimen comprised CD8+ T cells from blood, sampled 12 months after liver transplant. Every receptor here comes from a human patient who received a liver transplant. Certain T cells may be donor cells from the graft.

This rearrangement joins TRBV29-1 to TRBJ2-5, with 7 bases that match TRBD2. With 4 bases clipped from V and 7 bases from J, the junction kept 9 bases outside the gene matches. Germline CDR1 reads SQVTM; CDR2 reads ANQGSEA. This CDR3 comprises 13 residues. Written as DNA, the CDR3 is TGCAGCGTTGGAACGGGAGGACGAGGGACCCAGTACTTC. This codes for CSVGTGGRGTQYF.

The rearrangement links TRBV6-1 to TRBJ1-5; TRBD1 matches at 8 bases. Losses at the gene ends were 3 bases for V and 1 base for J; bases not matched to a gene: 2. CDR3 length: 15 residues. Germline V gives CDR1 MNHNS, CDR2 SASEGT. Here the CDR3 reads CASSDWTGSNQPQHF. The CDR3 DNA reads as TGTGCCAGCAGTGACTGGACAGGGAGCAATCAGCCCCAGCATTTT.

This CDR3 reads CASSQGPGDEQFF. The CDR3 DNA reads TGCGCCAGCAGCCAAGGGCCGGGGGATGAGCAGTTCTTC. The chain employs TRBV4-1 and TRBJ2-1, with a possible D match to TRBD2 (6 bases). The length of the CDR3 is 13 residues. The germline V gene has CDR1 MGHRA and CDR2 YSYEKL. The germline V and J ends were trimmed by 1 base and 8 bases, with 9 bases remaining between them.

The chain uses TRBV27 and TRBJ2-7, with D perhaps TRBD1 (6 bases). V was pared by 2 bases and J by 3 bases, with 11 bases between. This CDR3 region has 14 residues. Per germline, CDR1 MNHEY and CDR2 SMNVEV (reference sequence). CDR3 sequence (DNA): TGTGCCAGCAGTTTACTCGAGGGGGTCTACGAGCAGTACTTC. Residues: CASSLLEGVYEQYF.

The chain couples TRBV28 to TRBJ2-7; D may be TRBD1 (6 bases). The germline gives CDR1 MDHEN, CDR2 SYDVKM. CDR3 length: 13 residues. The ends were cut back, 5 bases at V and 2 bases at J, with 10 bases in the middle. The CDR3 DNA reads TGTGCCAGCAGTCGGGACACCACCTACGAGCAGTACTTC. Protein sequence: CASSRDTTYEQYF.

The CDR3 nucleotides read TGTGCCAGCAGCTCTTCGATCCCGACCGAGCAGTACTTC. This gives the protein CASSSSIPTEQYF. The J gene is TRBJ2-7, the V gene TRBV5-6; D unresolved. Germline values: CDR1 SGHDT, CDR2 YYEEEE. The V gene lost 3 bases and the J gene lost 6 bases, with 13 bases spanning the gap. There are 13 residues in the CDR3.

The chain recombines TRBV10-1 with TRBJ2-1; TRBD2 aligns across 11 bases. CDR1 and CDR2 (germline): WNHNN, SYGVQD (reference sequence). This CDR3 is 17 amino acids long. V gave up 7 bases and J gave up 0 bases; unmatched junction bases: 8. The CDR3 here is CASTLAGGPSSYNEQFF. For the CDR3, the DNA is TGCGCCAGCACCCTAGCGGGAGGCCCGAGCTCCTACAATGAGCAGTTCTTC.

This chain links TRBV15 with TRBJ2-7; 7 bases are a match to TRBD1. The CDR3 runs 14 residues. The V gene end was trimmed by 5 bases and the J gene end by 1 base; junction bases not matched to a gene: 5. Looked up from germline, CDR1 is LNHNV and CDR2 is YYDKDF (reference sequence). CDR3 nucleotide sequence: TGTGCCACCAGCTCACGGGACAGTTCCTACGAGCAGTACTTC. This encodes CATSSRDSSYEQYF.

In its sample, this clone was seen once. The CDR3 DNA reads TGTGCCAGCAGCTCCTGGGGGGAGATTTATCAGCCCCAGCATTTT. Translating gives CASSSWGEIYQPQHF. This sequence joins TRBV5-8 and TRBJ1-5; possible D gene TRBD1, 5 bases. CDR1 is SGHTS, CDR2 YDEGEE, per germline. The CDR3 has 15 residues. V lost 3 bases and J 5 bases, leaving 15 bases between the germline ends.

The V and J genes are TRBV28 and TRBJ2-5; TRBD2 matches at 13 bases. The CDR3 runs 17 residues. Germline V gene lookup returns CDR1 MDHEN and CDR2 SYDVKM. V was pared by 2 bases and J by 3 bases, with 6 bases of the junction left unmatched. The CDR3 loop is CASSLRTSGREKETQYF. CDR3 sequence (DNA): TGTGCCAGCAGTTTAAGGACTAGCGGGAGAGAGAAAGAGACCCAGTACTTC.

The chain joins TRBV4-3 to TRBJ1-4; 8 nucleotides align to TRBD1. V lost 4 bases and J lost 8; bases outside the gene matches: 3. This CDR3 has 13 residues. Germline V gene sequence: CDR1 LGHNA, CDR2 YSLEER. This CDR3 reads CASSPRGPEKLFF. The CDR3 region has the DNA TGCGCCAGCAGCCCCAGGGGGCCCGAAAAACTGTTTTTT.

Points on this clone: A junction boundary mismatches the germline segment, possibly from a read error. The chain links TRBV27 to TRBJ1-3; D unclear. CDR1 is MNHEY, CDR2 SMNVEV, per germline (reference sequence). This CDR3 region has 14 residues. CDR3 DNA: TGTGCCAGCAGCTTATTGGGTGCTGGAAACACCATATATTTT. This translates into CASSLLGAGNTIYF.

This sequence joins TRBV28 and TRBJ1-5; D remains unclear. The V end lost 6 bases, the J end lost 7 bases, and 13 bases lay between the germline ends. Germline lookup yields CDR1 MDHEN and CDR2 SYDVKM. This CDR3 is 13 amino acids long. CDR3 DNA: TGTGCCAGCAGAACCCCAGGCGGACAGCCCCAGCATTTT. It encodes CASRTPGGQPQHF.

This chain joins TRBV5-6 and TRBJ2-6, with 8 nucleotides matching TRBD1. V shed 4 bases and J 0 bases; nucleotides not matched to a gene: 12. Germline V gene data show CDR1 as SGHDT and CDR2 as YYEEEE. The CDR3 is 19 amino acids. The CDR3 loop reads CASSPGPGTGLSGANVLTF. The CDR3 region has the DNA TGTGCCAGCAGCCCGGGCCCCGGGACAGGCCTCTCTGGGGCCAACGTCCTGACTTTC.